This TCR beta chain appears in the sequencing data of a study of cytomegalovirus exposure and HLA in healthy donors. As for the study in general: A subsequent analysis stated that the approximately 110 validation repertoires were run on the same platform as the approximately 700 first-cohort repertoires.

CDR3 length: 14 amino acids. Per the germline V gene, CDR1 is SGHVS and CDR2 is FQNEAQ. V was trimmed by 5 bases and J by 5 bases, leaving 16 bases between them. The protocol was immunoSEQ multiplex PCR, while the TCRdb copy is restricted to in-frame clones and leaves out a portion. The repertoire consists of 60,000 or so clones, with 90% to 95% occurring once and the leading ten covering about 2.2%. The chain has TRBV7-8 and TRBJ2-7, with D tentatively TRBD2 (5 bases). The specimen was PBMCs. The sequence was obtained from a man between 18 and 29 years old in good health and CMV-seronegative. The CDR3 DNA follows: TGTGCCAGCAGCCCCGGCGCTAGCAGTCACGAGCAGTACTTC. Protein sequence: CASSPGASSHEQYF.